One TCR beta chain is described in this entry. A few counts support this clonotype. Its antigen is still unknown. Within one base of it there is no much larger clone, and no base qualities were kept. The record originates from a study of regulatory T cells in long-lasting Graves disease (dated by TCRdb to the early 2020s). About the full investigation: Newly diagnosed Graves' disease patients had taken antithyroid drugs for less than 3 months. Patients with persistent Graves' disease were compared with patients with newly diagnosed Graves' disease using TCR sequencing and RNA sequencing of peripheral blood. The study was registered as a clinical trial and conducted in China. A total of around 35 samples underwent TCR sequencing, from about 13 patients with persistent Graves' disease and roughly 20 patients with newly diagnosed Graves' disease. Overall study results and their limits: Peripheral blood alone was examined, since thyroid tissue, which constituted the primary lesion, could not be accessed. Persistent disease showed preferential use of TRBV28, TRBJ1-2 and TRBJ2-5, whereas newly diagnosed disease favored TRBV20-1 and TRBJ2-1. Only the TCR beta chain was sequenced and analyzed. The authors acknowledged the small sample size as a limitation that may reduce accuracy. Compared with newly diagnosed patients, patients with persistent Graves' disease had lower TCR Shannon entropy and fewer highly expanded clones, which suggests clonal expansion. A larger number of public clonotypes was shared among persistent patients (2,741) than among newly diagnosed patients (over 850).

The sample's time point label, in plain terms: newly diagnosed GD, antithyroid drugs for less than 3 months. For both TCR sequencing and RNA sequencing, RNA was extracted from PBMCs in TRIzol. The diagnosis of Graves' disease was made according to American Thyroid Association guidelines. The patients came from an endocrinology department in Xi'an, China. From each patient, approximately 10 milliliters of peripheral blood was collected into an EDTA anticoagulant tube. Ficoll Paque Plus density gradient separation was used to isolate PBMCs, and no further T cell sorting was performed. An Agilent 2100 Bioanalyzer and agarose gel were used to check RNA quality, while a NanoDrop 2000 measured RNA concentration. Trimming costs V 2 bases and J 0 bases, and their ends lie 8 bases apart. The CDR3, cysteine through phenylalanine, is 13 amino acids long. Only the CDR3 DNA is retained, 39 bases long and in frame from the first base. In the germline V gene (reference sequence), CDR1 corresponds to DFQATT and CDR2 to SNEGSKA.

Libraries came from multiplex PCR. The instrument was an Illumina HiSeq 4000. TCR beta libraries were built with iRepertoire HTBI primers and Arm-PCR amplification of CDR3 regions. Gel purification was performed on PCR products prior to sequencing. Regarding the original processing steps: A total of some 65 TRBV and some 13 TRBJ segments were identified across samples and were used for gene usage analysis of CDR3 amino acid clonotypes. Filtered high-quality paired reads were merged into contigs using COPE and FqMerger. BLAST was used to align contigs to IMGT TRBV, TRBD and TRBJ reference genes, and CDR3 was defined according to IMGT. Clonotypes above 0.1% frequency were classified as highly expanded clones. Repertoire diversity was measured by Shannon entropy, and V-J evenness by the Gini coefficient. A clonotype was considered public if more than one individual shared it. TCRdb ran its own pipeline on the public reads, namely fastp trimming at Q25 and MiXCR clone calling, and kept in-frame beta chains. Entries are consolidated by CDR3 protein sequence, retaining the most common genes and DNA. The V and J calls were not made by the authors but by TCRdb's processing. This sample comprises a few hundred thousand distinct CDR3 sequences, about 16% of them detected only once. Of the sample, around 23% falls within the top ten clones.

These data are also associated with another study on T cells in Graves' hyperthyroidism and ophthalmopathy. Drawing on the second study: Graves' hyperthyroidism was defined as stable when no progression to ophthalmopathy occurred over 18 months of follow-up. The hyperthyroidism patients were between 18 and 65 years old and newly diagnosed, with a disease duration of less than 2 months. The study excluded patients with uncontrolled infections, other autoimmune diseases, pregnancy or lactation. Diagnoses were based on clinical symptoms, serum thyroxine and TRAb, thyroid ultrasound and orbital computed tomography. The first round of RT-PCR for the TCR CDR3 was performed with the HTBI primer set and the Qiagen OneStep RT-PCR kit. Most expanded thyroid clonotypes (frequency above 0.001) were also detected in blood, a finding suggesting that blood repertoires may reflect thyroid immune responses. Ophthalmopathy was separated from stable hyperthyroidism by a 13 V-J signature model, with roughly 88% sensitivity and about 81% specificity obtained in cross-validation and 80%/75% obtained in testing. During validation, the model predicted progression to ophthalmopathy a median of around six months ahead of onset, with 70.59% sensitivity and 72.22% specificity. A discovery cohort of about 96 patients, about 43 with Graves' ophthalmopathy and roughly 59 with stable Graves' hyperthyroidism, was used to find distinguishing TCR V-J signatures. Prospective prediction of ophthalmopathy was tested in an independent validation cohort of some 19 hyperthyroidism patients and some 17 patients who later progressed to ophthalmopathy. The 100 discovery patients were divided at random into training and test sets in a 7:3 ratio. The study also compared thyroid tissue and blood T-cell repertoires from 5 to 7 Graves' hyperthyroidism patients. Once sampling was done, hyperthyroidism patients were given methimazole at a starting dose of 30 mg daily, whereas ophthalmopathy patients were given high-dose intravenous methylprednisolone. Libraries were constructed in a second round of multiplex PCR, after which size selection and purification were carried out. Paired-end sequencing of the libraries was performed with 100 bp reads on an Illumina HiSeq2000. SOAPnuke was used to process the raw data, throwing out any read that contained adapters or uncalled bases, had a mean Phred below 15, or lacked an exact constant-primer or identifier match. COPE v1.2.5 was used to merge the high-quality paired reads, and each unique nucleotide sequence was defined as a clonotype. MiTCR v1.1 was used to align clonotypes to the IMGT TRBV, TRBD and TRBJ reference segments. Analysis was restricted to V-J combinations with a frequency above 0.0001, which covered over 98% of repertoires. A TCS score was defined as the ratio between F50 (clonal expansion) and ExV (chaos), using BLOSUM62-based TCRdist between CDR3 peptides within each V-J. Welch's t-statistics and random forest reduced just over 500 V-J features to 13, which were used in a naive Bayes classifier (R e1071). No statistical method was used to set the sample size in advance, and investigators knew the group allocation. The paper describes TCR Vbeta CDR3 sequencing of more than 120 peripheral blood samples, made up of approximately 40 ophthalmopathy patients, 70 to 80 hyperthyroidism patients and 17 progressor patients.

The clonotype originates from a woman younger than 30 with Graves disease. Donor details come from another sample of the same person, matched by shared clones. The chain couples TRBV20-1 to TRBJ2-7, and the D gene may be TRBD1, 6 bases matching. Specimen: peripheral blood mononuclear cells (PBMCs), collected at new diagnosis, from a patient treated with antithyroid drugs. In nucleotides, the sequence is TGCAGTGCTAGACAGGGGTTCTCCTACGAGCAGTACTTC. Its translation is CSARQGFSYEQYF.